This T cell receptor (beta chain) appears in the sequencing data of a study of graft-versus-host responses after intestinal transplantation. Study-level background: Multivisceral, liver-intestinal, or isolated intestinal grafts went to recipients. Recipients were all induced with anti-thymocyte globulin, then given tacrolimus and steroids for approximately three years.

CDR1 is MNHEY, CDR2 SMNVEV, per germline (reference sequence). V lost 2 bases to trimming and J lost 0 bases, with 5 bases between them. CDR3 length: 13 residues. Profiled with immunoSEQ multiplex PCR; TCRdb holds only in-frame clones, not every one. The repertoire holds tens of thousands of clones, with approximately 92% as singletons. The sequence derives from a human patient who received an intestinal transplant, so some T cells may come from the graft donor. Sequencing was performed on PBMCs, taken 98 days after intestinal transplantation. This chain joins TRBV27 and TRBJ2-7; D unresolved. This CDR3 reads CASSLRVSYEQYF. CDR3 bases: TGTGCCAGCAGTTTAAGGGTCTCCTACGAGCAGTACTTC.